Following are 10 T cell receptor beta chains from one sample sequenced in a study of T cell responses to AZD1222 COVID-19 vaccine. Sequencing was performed with immunoSEQ multiplex PCR; in TCRdb, only in-frame clones are kept and a portion is missing. This sample has about 160,000 clones, with 88% found just once. The sample in question was peripheral blood, obtained on day 0 of AZD1222 vaccination. These receptors all stem from an adult in good health.

This clone was seen only once. This chain joins TRBV18 and TRBJ1-6, with 7 bases matching TRBD1. Trimming at V came to 4 bases and at J to 5 bases, leaving 8 bases not matched to a gene. The germline gives CDR1 KGHSH, CDR2 LQKENI. The CDR3 loop spans 16 amino acids. The CDR3 loop is CASSRQGQLNNSPLHF. CDR3 nucleotide sequence: TGTGCCAGCTCACGACAGGGACAGCTAAATAATTCACCCCTCCACTTT.

The rearrangement uses TRBV3-1 (or the pseudogene TRBV3-2) and TRBJ1-4, with a weak D call TRBD1 (5 bases). The CDR3 has 15 amino acids. Trimming stripped 0 bases from V and 8 bases from J, with 13 bases between. From germline, CDR1 is LGHDT and CDR2 YNNKEL (reference sequence). CDR3 sequence: CASSQDGRVGEKLFF. CDR3 in DNA: TGTGCCAGCAGCCAAGATGGCAGGGTAGGAGAAAAACTGTTTTTT.

A note on this clone: An end of the junction differs from the germline gene, which may be a read error. The chain recombines TRBV10-3 with TRBJ1-1, with D possibly matching TRBD1 (6 bases). This CDR3 contains 13 residues. Germline V lookup: CDR1 ENHRY, CDR2 SYGVKD. The CDR3 spells CAIGGPLKTEAFF. CDR3 nucleotides: TGTGCCATCGGGGGCCCTCTGAAGACTGAAGCTTTCTTT.

The rearrangement joins TRBV28 to TRBJ2-7, with D perhaps matching TRBD2 (5 bases). This CDR3 is 14 amino acids long. CDR1 and CDR2 (germline): MDHEN, SYDVKM. The V end lost 3 bases, the J end lost 6 bases, and 15 bases lay between the germline ends. The CDR3 sequence is CASSFSPGKAEQYF. The CDR3, as DNA: TGTGCCAGCAGTTTCTCCCCGGGAAAGGCCGAGCAGTACTTC. The whole variable domain, remainder taken from reference TRBV28 and TRBJ2-7, is DVKVTQSSRYLVKRTGEKVFLECVQDMDHENMFWYRQDPGLGLRLIYFSYDVKMKEKGDIPEGYSVSREKKERFSLILESASTNQTSMYLCASSFSPGKAEQYFGPGTRLTVT.

This chain joins TRBV6-5 and TRBJ2-7, with D unclear. This CDR3 is 11 amino acids long. Trimming removed 7 bases at V and 7 bases at J, with 11 bases between. Germline values: CDR1 MNHEY, CDR2 SVGAGI. CDR3: CASMHSAEQYF. DNA of the CDR3: TGTGCCAGCATGCACAGTGCGGAGCAGTACTTC.

The chain couples TRBV3-1 (or the pseudogene TRBV3-2) to TRBJ1-6; the D gene is possibly TRBD1 (5 bases). The CDR3 covers 19 residues. The germline V gene encodes CDR1 LGHDT and CDR2 YNNKEL (reference sequence). Trimming cost V 0 bases and J 8 bases, with 23 bases left between them. The CDR3 DNA sequence: TGTGCCAGCAGCCAAGATAGAGGTATGGGGGTCGGAGGTCATTCACCCCTCCACTTT. This translates into CASSQDRGMGVGGHSPLHF.

This clone was seen a single time. The chain couples TRBV19 to TRBJ2-3; D is perhaps TRBD1 (6 bases). The germline V gene encodes CDR1 LNHDA and CDR2 SQIVND (reference sequence). This CDR3 is built from 13 residues. V lost 6 bases and J lost 4, with 11 bases in between. The CDR3 DNA reads as TGTGCCAGTAGCTTTGACAGGCCAGATACGCAGTATTTT. As protein: CASSFDRPDTQYF.

The chain carries TRBV27 and TRBJ1-5, with D possibly being TRBD1 (5 bases). CDR1 is MNHEY, CDR2 SMNVEV, per germline (reference sequence). V lost 9 bases to trimming and J lost 11 bases, with 17 bases between them. CDR3 length equals 12 residues. The CDR3 protein is CASWDWGRAQHF. Written as DNA, the CDR3 is TGTGCCAGTTGGGACTGGGGTAGAGCCCAGCATTTT.

This clone showed up just a few times. V gene TRBV7-2 combines with J gene TRBJ1-4; no reliable D call. V was cut by 5 bases and J by 6 bases, with 16 bases left in between. Germline V CDR1 and CDR2: SGHTA, FQGNSA. CDR3 size: 15 residues. The CDR3 nucleotides are TGTGCCAGCAGCGTATATTTGGGCTTTTATGAAAAACTGTTTTTT. Amino acids: CASSVYLGFYEKLFF.

V gene TRBV7-2 combines with J gene TRBJ2-1; D may be TRBD2 (5 bases). V was clipped by 2 bases and J by 9 bases, with 14 bases between them. The CDR3 is made up of 14 amino acids. From germline, CDR1 is SGHTA and CDR2 FQGNSA. CDR3 coding DNA: TGTGCCAGCAGCTTAATTGAGGGCCGCGGTGAGCAGTTCTTC. Translation: CASSLIEGRGEQFF.